The clone carrying this T cell receptor beta chain was detected a few times. Its specificity is unknown. The record originates from a study of early T cells in non-severe SARS-CoV-2 infection. Overall study: The input, bulk RNA from unsorted whole blood, was sequenced, and chains were unpaired.

Molecules of cDNA were individually given unique molecular identifiers that were attached to them. MiXCR, run by TCRdb on the 5' RACE reads, gives a single entry per CDR3 protein. The data show roughly 67,000 distinct CDR3 sequences, approximately 11% seen once. Points from the study as a whole: Using VDJdb, the matching emphasized anti-spike CD8 responses while missing private and CD4 specificities.

The CDR3 loop spans 14 amino acids. V was clipped by 8 bases and J by 1 base, with 11 bases between them. This TCR derives from an adult who was a healthcare worker with PCR-confirmed SARS-CoV-2 infection or an uninfected control (not recorded which). Material: whole blood. This sequence joins TRBV12-3 or TRBV12-4 and TRBJ2-2; the D is unclear. The CDR3 sequence is CASSGSENTGELFF. In DNA, the CDR3 is TGTGCCAGCTCCGGGTCGGAGAACACCGGGGAGCTGTTTTTT.